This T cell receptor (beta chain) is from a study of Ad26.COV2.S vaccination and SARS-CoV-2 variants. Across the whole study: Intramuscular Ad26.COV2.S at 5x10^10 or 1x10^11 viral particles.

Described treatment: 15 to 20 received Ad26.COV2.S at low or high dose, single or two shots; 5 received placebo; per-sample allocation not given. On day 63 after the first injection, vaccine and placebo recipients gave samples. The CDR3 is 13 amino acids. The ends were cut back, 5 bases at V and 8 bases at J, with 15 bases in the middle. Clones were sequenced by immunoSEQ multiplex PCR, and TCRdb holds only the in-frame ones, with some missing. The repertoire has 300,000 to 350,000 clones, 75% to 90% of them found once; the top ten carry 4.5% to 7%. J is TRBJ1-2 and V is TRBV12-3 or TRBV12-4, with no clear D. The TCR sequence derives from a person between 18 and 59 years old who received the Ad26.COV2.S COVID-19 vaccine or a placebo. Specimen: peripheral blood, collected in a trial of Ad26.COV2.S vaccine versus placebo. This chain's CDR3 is CASSRGGSTGYTF. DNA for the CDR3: TGTGCCAGCAGTCGTGGAGGGTCAACGGGCTACACCTTC.